One and the same sample provided the 26 T cell receptor beta chains below, sequenced in a study of CD8 T cells in Susac syndrome. RNA was extracted with the RNeasy kit, and a quantity of roughly 0.5 to 1 ug was reverse transcribed using random hexamers. TCRdb ran MiXCR on the immunoSEQ multiplex PCR reads and lists one entry per CDR3 protein. This table has about 150,000 distinct CDR3 sequences, around 95% appearing once. Input material: CD8+ T cells from PBMCs. Receptors originate from a human donor with multiple sclerosis.

This CDR3 reads CASSVTASSTDTQYF. CDR3 in DNA: TGTGCCAGCAGCGTGACTGCTTCTAGCACAGATACGCAGTATTTT. The chain uses TRBV9 and TRBJ2-3; no clear D. The V and J ends lost 2 bases and 0 bases respectively, with 10 bases between them. CDR3 length: 15 amino acids. Germline CDR1 reads SGDLS; CDR2 reads YYNGEE.

The rearrangement joins TRBV27 to TRBJ2-7; D unresolved. The V end lost 8 bases, the J end lost 6 bases, and 14 bases lay between the germline ends. From germline, CDR1 is MNHEY and CDR2 SMNVEV (reference sequence). This CDR3 has 12 amino acids. The CDR3 protein is CASFDPLGEQYF. The CDR3 DNA reads TGTGCCAGCTTTGACCCTCTAGGCGAGCAGTACTTC.

The V gene is TRBV9, the J gene TRBJ1-5; D unresolved. In germline, CDR1 is SGDLS, CDR2 YYNGEE. Trimming took 0 bases from V and 5 from J, leaving 9 bases between them. The CDR3 length is 14 residues. CDR3 DNA sequence: TGTGCCAGCAGCGTAGGCGACGGGTATCAGCCCCAGCATTTT. Its translation is CASSVGDGYQPQHF.

This chain joins TRBV6-5 and TRBJ1-2, with D possibly TRBD1 on 6 matching bases. Looked up from germline, CDR1 is MNHEY and CDR2 is SVGAGI. The CDR3 has 14 residues. V was cut by 3 bases and J by 4 bases, with 12 bases left in between. Here the CDR3 reads CASSYGGPSYGYTF. The CDR3 bases are TGTGCCAGCAGTTATGGGGGCCCGTCCTATGGCTACACCTTC.

This chain connects TRBV27 to TRBJ2-5; either TRBD1 or TRBD2 may supply D (5 bases each). In germline, CDR1 is MNHEY, CDR2 SMNVEV (reference sequence). The CDR3 is made up of 14 amino acids. V dropped 2 bases and J dropped 5 bases, with 12 bases sitting between them. CDR3 region: CASSLVGTRETQYF. In DNA form, the CDR3 reads TGTGCCAGCAGTTTAGTAGGGACCCGGGAGACCCAGTACTTC.

This clonotype was picked up one time. The genes are TRBV7-9 and TRBJ2-2; 9 bases align to TRBD2. Trimming took 5 bases from V and 6 from J; bases not matched to a gene: 13. This CDR3 region has 17 residues. CDR1 is SEHNR and CDR2 is FQNEAQ in the germline V gene (reference sequence). CDR3 in DNA: TGTGCCAGCAGCCCCCGGACTAGCGAAGAGGGAGCCGGGGAGCTGTTTTTT. The encoded protein is CASSPRTSEEGAGELFF.

The rearrangement joins TRBV12-3 or TRBV12-4 to TRBJ2-5, with D possibly being TRBD1 or TRBD2 (5 bases each). Trimming stripped 5 bases from V and 5 bases from J, with 18 bases between. The CDR3 covers 15 residues. The chain's CDR3 is CASSPTGPLEETQYF. For the CDR3, the DNA is TGTGCCAGCAGTCCGACGGGGCCCCTGGAGGAGACCCAGTACTTC.

The CDR3 loop reads CASSPGTSGVIEQFF. Here the CDR3 DNA reads TGCGCCAGCAGCCCCGGGACTAGCGGGGTAATTGAGCAGTTCTTC. The chain couples TRBV4-1 to TRBJ2-1; 13 bases agree with TRBD2. Germline V gene sequence: CDR1 MGHRA, CDR2 YSYEKL. The V and J ends lost 4 bases and 9 bases, in that order; junction bases with no gene match: 6. This CDR3 has 15 amino acids.

CDR3 in amino acids: CAWSDTGRGAFAMNTEAFF. The DNA of the CDR3 is TGTGCCTGGAGTGATACCGGGAGAGGGGCTTTCGCTATGAACACTGAAGCTTTCTTT. The chain carries TRBV30 and TRBJ1-1; a possible D gene is TRBD1 (5 bases). The V and J ends lost 1 base and 0 bases respectively, with 24 bases between them. Germline CDR1 and CDR2: GTSNPN and SVGIG (reference sequence). The CDR3 runs to 19 residues.

The chain joins TRBV20-1 to TRBJ1-5; unclear D gene. Trimming pared 1 base from V and 2 bases from J, leaving 6 bases between. This CDR3 has 13 residues. From germline, CDR1 is DFQATT and CDR2 SNEGSKA (reference sequence). The CDR3 protein is CSARVRGNQPQHF. Written as DNA, the CDR3 is TGCAGTGCTAGAGTAAGGGGCAATCAGCCCCAGCATTTT.

This rearrangement joins TRBV27 to TRBJ1-1, with no clear D. The germline gives CDR1 MNHEY, CDR2 SMNVEV (reference sequence). The CDR3 is 11 residues long. V lost 11 bases to trimming and J lost 0 bases, with 7 bases between them. The CDR3 sequence is CAVGMNTEAFF. The DNA of the CDR3 is TGTGCCGTCGGGATGAACACTGAAGCTTTCTTT.

This clonotype was seen once. V gene TRBV24-1 combines with J gene TRBJ2-5, with 7 bases aligning to TRBD1. CDR3 length: 15 amino acids. Germline loops: CDR1 KGHDR, CDR2 SFDVKD. Trimming removed 3 bases from V and 3 bases from J; junction bases left unmatched: 6. In DNA, the CDR3 is TGTGCCACCAGTGATCCCCAAGGGACAGAAGAGACCCAGTACTTC. This gives the protein CATSDPQGTEETQYF.

This rearrangement joins TRBV20-1 to TRBJ2-3; D is possibly TRBD2 (5 bases). CDR3 length: 15 residues. CDR1 DFQATT and CDR2 SNEGSKA come from the germline V gene (reference sequence). V lost 1 base and J 5 bases, leaving 16 bases between the germline ends. CDR3 region: CSARGERDEGDTQYF. The CDR3 DNA sequence: TGCAGTGCTAGAGGGGAGAGAGACGAGGGAGATACGCAGTATTTT.

This clonotype appeared once. V usage is TRBV20-1 and J usage is TRBJ2-7; possibly TRBD2 for D (7 bases). Germline loops: CDR1 DFQATT, CDR2 SNEGSKA (reference sequence). V lost 5 bases, J lost 7 bases, and 27 bases lay in between. The CDR3 spans 16 residues. CDR3 loop: CSALRGGGSTKEEQYF. DNA of the CDR3: TGCAGTGCTCTTCGAGGGGGGGGATCTACGAAGGAGGAGCAGTACTTC.

This clonotype was detected once. J is TRBJ2-7 and V is TRBV25-1; TRBD1 or TRBD2 may be the D gene (5 bases each). The CDR3 consists of 13 residues. CDR1 is MGHDK and CDR2 is SYGVNS in the germline V gene. With 8 bases removed from V and 6 bases from J, the gap between germline ends came to 17 bases. CDR3 bases: TGTGCCAGCTCGGGACGGAAAGAGGTCGAGCAGTACTTC. Amino acids: CASSGRKEVEQYF.

The rearrangement uses TRBV29-1 and TRBJ2-5, with D maybe TRBD2 (5 bases). The CDR3 is made up of 14 amino acids. Germline CDR1 SQVTM, CDR2 ANQGSEA. Deletions cut 3 bases from V and 5 bases from J, with 16 bases between. The CDR3 bases are TGCAGCGTTGATCGGACTCCCCGTGAGGAGACCCAGTACTTC. It yields the protein CSVDRTPREETQYF. Looking up the rest from reference TRBV29-1 and TRBJ2-5 gives the full variable domain: SAVISQKPSRDICQRGTSLTIQCQVDSQVTMMFWYRQQPGQSLTLIATANQGSEATYESGFVIDKFPISRPNLTFSTLTVSNMSPEDSSIYLCSVDRTPREETQYFGPGTRLLVL.

This clonotype was observed a handful of times. The V call is TRBV20-1, the J call TRBJ2-5, with a weak D call TRBD2 (6 bases). V lost 3 bases to trimming and J lost 1 base, with 9 bases between them. CDR1 and CDR2 (germline): DFQATT, SNEGSKA (reference sequence). The CDR3 is 13 residues long. In DNA, the CDR3 is TGCAGTGCTAGTAGGGACTCCCAAGAGACCCAGTACTTC. Translated, it gives CSASRDSQETQYF.

The chain is built from TRBV15 and TRBJ2-3; the match to TRBD1 covers 10 bases. V was clipped by 8 bases and J by 3 bases; unmatched bases: 5. The V gene's germline CDR1 is LNHNV and CDR2 YYDKDF (reference sequence). The CDR3 consists of 14 residues. Here the CDR3 reads CATDGTGATDTQYF. CDR3 nucleotides: TGTGCCACCGACGGGACAGGGGCTACAGATACGCAGTATTTT. The full variable domain, with the rest looked up from reference TRBV15 and TRBJ2-3, is DAMVIQNPRYQVTQFGKPVTLSCSQTLNHNVMYWYQQKSSQAPKLLFHYYDKDFNNEADTPDNFQSRRPNTSFCFLDIRSPGLGDTAMYLCATDGTGATDTQYFGPGTRLTVL.

This clonotype was observed a single time. This sequence joins TRBV5-4 and TRBJ1-2; no reliable D call. The V end lost 5 bases, the J end lost 2 bases, and 13 bases lay between the germline ends. Germline assignment: CDR1 SGHNT and CDR2 YYREEE (reference sequence). The CDR3 has 14 residues. The CDR3 DNA is TGTGCCAGCAGTGGGCACAACCCGAACTATGGCTACACCTTC. Its translation is CASSGHNPNYGYTF.

The J gene is TRBJ2-7, the V gene TRBV29-1; D remains unclear. CDR1 is SQVTM, CDR2 ANQGSEA, per germline. The CDR3 extends over 13 amino acids. With 7 bases removed from V and 2 bases from J, the gap between germline ends came to 15 bases. This CDR3 reads CSALERLTYEQYF. CDR3 DNA: TGCAGCGCCCTAGAAAGGCTAACCTACGAGCAGTACTTC.

This chain joins TRBV7-2 and TRBJ1-1, with D tentatively TRBD1 (6 bases). Trimming took off 5 bases at V and 0 bases at J, with 13 bases between the two ends. The germline CDR1 and CDR2 sequences are SGHTA and FQGNSA. The CDR3 covers 15 residues. The DNA for the CDR3 is TGTGCCAGCAGCCGAGACAGGCCCATGAACACTGAAGCTTTCTTT. Protein: CASSRDRPMNTEAFF.

For this clonotype: One end of the junction fails to match germline, which may point to a read error. The V call is TRBV5-1, the J call TRBJ1-1; no clear D gene. The length of the CDR3 is 14 residues. CDR1 SGHRS and CDR2 YFSETQ come from the germline V gene. CDR3 loop: CASSFALSNTEAFF. The CDR3 DNA sequence: TGTGCCAGCAGCTTTGCTCTGTCGAACACTGAAGCTTTCTTT.

The chain employs TRBV27 and TRBJ1-6, with TRBD1 matching 10 bases. Losses at the gene ends were 3 bases for V and 10 bases for J; bases not matched to a gene: 6. This CDR3 spans 15 amino acids. CDR1 and CDR2 (germline): MNHEY, SMNVEV (reference sequence). CDR3 residues: CASSFRTGGISPLHF. The DNA for the CDR3 is TGTGCCAGCAGTTTCCGGACAGGGGGAATATCACCCCTCCACTTT.

This sequence joins TRBV30 and TRBJ1-2; the D gene is possibly TRBD1 (6 bases). Deletions cut 4 bases from V and 4 bases from J, with 13 bases between. The CDR3 is made up of 13 amino acids. The V gene's germline CDR1 is GTSNPN and CDR2 SVGIG (reference sequence). The CDR3 sequence is CAWTDRMLYGYTF. CDR3 nucleotides: TGTGCCTGGACCGACAGGATGCTCTATGGCTACACCTTC.

The gene calls are TRBV14 and TRBJ1-1, with D tentatively TRBD1 (5 bases). Germline V gives CDR1 SGHDN, CDR2 FVKESK. CDR3 length: 14 amino acids. V lost 4 bases and J lost 2, with 11 bases in between. The CDR3 reads CASSRRGLNTEAFF. In nucleotides, the CDR3 is TGTGCCAGCAGCCGGAGGGGTCTAAACACTGAAGCTTTCTTT.

The chain couples TRBV29-1 to TRBJ2-1, with 9 bases that match TRBD2. The CDR3 is made up of 12 amino acids. Trimming removed 3 bases from V and 9 bases from J; junction bases left unmatched: 3. CDR1 and CDR2 from the germline V gene are SQVTM and ANQGSEA. The CDR3: CSVEAGGSEQFF. In DNA form, the CDR3 reads TGCAGCGTTGAGGCGGGGGGGAGTGAGCAGTTCTTC.